The T cell receptor (beta chain) under discussion was sequenced for a study of regulatory T cells in long-lasting Graves disease (dated by TCRdb to the early 2020s). Notes on the research overall: Patients with newly diagnosed Graves' disease had been on antithyroid drugs for under 3 months. The study was registered as a clinical trial and conducted in China. A total of approximately 35 samples underwent TCR sequencing: around 13 from persistent and roughly 20 from newly diagnosed Graves' disease patients. This study used TCR sequencing and RNA sequencing of peripheral blood to compare persistent Graves' disease patients against newly diagnosed Graves' disease patients. The paper's findings and limits, for the study overall: Only the TCR beta chain was sequenced and analyzed. Patients with persistent disease shared more public clonotypes (about 2,700) than newly diagnosed patients did (approximately 1,000). Compared with newly diagnosed patients, persistent Graves' disease patients had lower TCR Shannon entropy and fewer highly expanded clones, which suggests clonal expansion. The small sample size was acknowledged by the authors as a limitation that may reduce accuracy. Persistent disease showed preferential use of TRBV28, TRBJ1-2 and TRBJ2-5, whereas newly diagnosed disease favored TRBV20-1 and TRBJ2-1. Because the primary lesion, thyroid tissue, could not be accessed, the study looked at peripheral blood alone.

The library was obtained by multiplex PCR. Sequencing instrument: Illumina HiSeq 4000. To build TCR beta libraries, CDR3 regions were amplified by Arm-PCR using iRepertoire HTBI primers. Before sequencing, the PCR products went through gel purification. Under the source paper's analysis protocol: Across samples, about 63 TRBV and over 11 TRBJ segments were identified and used for gene usage analysis of CDR3 amino acid clonotypes. Filtered high-quality paired reads were merged into contigs using COPE and FqMerger. BLAST was used to align contigs to IMGT TRBV, TRBD and TRBJ reference genes, and CDR3 was defined according to IMGT. Any clonotype with a frequency above 0.1% was classified as a highly expanded clone. Repertoire diversity was measured by Shannon entropy, and V-J evenness by the Gini coefficient. Public clonotypes were defined as clonotypes shared by more than one individual. TCRdb itself trimmed the public reads at Q25 with fastp, ran MiXCR and retained productive beta chains. Under each unique CDR3 protein, matching rows form one entry showing the most common genes and DNA. The V and J calls were not made by the authors but by TCRdb's processing. This sample lists 450,000 to 650,000 distinct CDR3 sequences; about 15% were detected once. 20% to 30% of the sample comes from the top ten.

This specimen's time point label, per the study, means: newly diagnosed GD, antithyroid drugs for less than 3 months. RNA was extracted from PBMCs in TRIzol for both TCR sequencing and RNA sequencing. The diagnosis of Graves' disease was made according to American Thyroid Association guidelines. The patients came from an endocrinology department in Xi'an, China. Each patient gave approximately 10 milliliters of peripheral blood, collected in an EDTA anticoagulant tube. Ficoll Paque Plus density gradient separation was used to isolate PBMCs, and no further T cell sorting was performed. RNA quality was checked with an Agilent 2100 Bioanalyzer and agarose gel, and concentration with a NanoDrop 2000. As for this clonotype: Its binding antigen is unknown. Base qualities were left out, and no much larger clone turns up one base away.

V gives up 2 bases and J gives up 0 bases, and the segment between their germline ends measures 8 bases. Based on the germline V gene, the CDR1 and CDR2 sequences are ENHRY and SYGVKD. Reading from cysteine to phenylalanine, the CDR3 counts 16 amino acids. The sequence is cut down to CDR3 DNA, 48 bases in frame from base 1. This sample was also put to use in a study of T cells in Graves' hyperthyroidism and ophthalmopathy. Per the second study: Stable Graves' hyperthyroidism was defined as no progression to ophthalmopathy during 18 months of follow-up. Hyperthyroidism patients were newly diagnosed, with disease duration under 2 months, and aged 18 to 65 years. Exclusion was applied to patients with uncontrolled infections, other autoimmune diseases, pregnancy or lactation. Diagnoses relied on clinical symptoms, serum thyroxine and TRAb, thyroid ultrasound and orbital computed tomography. For the first round of RT-PCR on the TCR CDR3, the HTBI primer set was used together with the Qiagen OneStep RT-PCR kit. Most expanded thyroid clonotypes (frequency above 0.001) were also detected in blood, suggesting blood repertoires may reflect thyroid immune responses. A model built on a 13 V-J signature distinguished ophthalmopathy from stable hyperthyroidism, reaching roughly 88% sensitivity and around 82% specificity in cross-validation and 80%/75% in testing. During validation, the model predicted progression to ophthalmopathy a median of around six months ahead of onset, with around 71% sensitivity and about 75% specificity. TCR V-J signatures able to tell the groups apart were searched for in a discovery cohort of about a hundred patients, of whom more than 40 had Graves' ophthalmopathy and roughly 58 had stable Graves' hyperthyroidism. Prospective prediction of ophthalmopathy was tested in an independent validation cohort consisting of 18 hyperthyroidism patients and some 15 patients who later progressed to ophthalmopathy. The 90 to 100 discovery patients were randomly divided into training and test sets at a 7:3 ratio. In several Graves' hyperthyroidism patients, the study also compared T-cell repertoires from thyroid tissue with T-cell repertoires from blood. Following sampling, methimazole starting at 30 mg daily was given to hyperthyroidism patients, and high-dose intravenous methylprednisolone was given to ophthalmopathy patients. The libraries were constructed in a second round of multiplex PCR and then size-selected and purified. Libraries were sequenced paired-end with 100 bp reads on an Illumina HiSeq2000. SOAPnuke was used to process the raw data, with reads discarded if the reads contained adapters or uncalled bases, had a mean Phred below 15, or lacked an exact constant-primer or identifier match. COPE v1.2.5 was used to merge high-quality paired reads, and clonotypes were defined as unique nucleotide sequences. MiTCR v1.1 was used to align the clonotypes against IMGT TRBV, TRBD and TRBJ reference segments. Analysis was restricted to V-J combinations with a frequency above 0.0001, which covered over 98% of repertoires. The TCS score was defined as F50 (clonal expansion) divided by E x V (chaos), with BLOSUM62-based TCRdist calculated between CDR3 peptides within each V-J. Welch's t-statistics and random forest reduced 514 V-J features to around 14, which were used in a naive Bayes classifier (R e1071). No statistical method was used to set the sample size in advance, and investigators knew the group allocation. The paper describes TCR Vbeta CDR3 sequencing of 140 or so peripheral blood samples, made up of some 40 ophthalmopathy patients, roughly 75 hyperthyroidism patients and 17 progressor patients.

The sequencing here drew on peripheral blood mononuclear cells (PBMCs), taken at new diagnosis, from a patient treated with antithyroid drugs. The source of this sequence is a woman aged 40 to 65 with Graves disease. Donor details come from another sample of the same person, matched by shared clones. The chain joins TRBV10-3 to TRBJ2-6; no D gene can be assigned with confidence. Here the CDR3 is given as CAISENRFSGANVLTF. The sequenced DNA is TGTGCCATCAGTGAGAATAGGTTCTCTGGGGCCAACGTCCTGACTTTC.